The clone carrying this TCR beta chain was seen a handful of times. Its antigen is unknown. V lost 4 bases and J 8 bases, leaving 15 bases between the germline ends. Germline V gene lookup returns CDR1 KGHSH and CDR2 LQKENI. The CDR3 contains 14 residues. The sample originates from a study of beta chain features in type 1 diabetes. Study conclusions and caveats: All four CD4+ subsets from Type 1 diabetes patients carried moderately but significantly shorter TCRB CDR3s. Equally in patients and controls, PCR might preferentially amplify shorter templates.

Reverse transcription of all isolated RNA meant that expressed TCRB transcripts were sequenced. Some clones are missing from TCRdb's copy, which holds only in-frame ones; the method was immunoSEQ multiplex PCR. The sample contains a few hundred thousand clones, 16% of which appear only once. The chain carries TRBV18 and TRBJ2-4; possible D gene TRBD2, 5 bases. The origin of this receptor is a man aged 25 to 40 with type 1 diabetes. The sequenced sample consisted of naive CD4+ T cells from blood. The DNA for the CDR3 is TGTGCCAGCTCACTAACGGAGGCACTAGACATTCAGTACTTC. This gives the protein CASSLTEALDIQYF.